This passage covers 25 T cell receptor beta chains from one sample sequenced in a study of T-cell reconstitution after alpha-beta-depleted transplantation in children. Preparation of the TCRbeta library used unique molecular identifiers. TCRdb redid the calling of the PCR reads with MiXCR, one entry per CDR3 protein. The sample lists over 150,000 distinct CDR3 sequences, roughly 7% occurring once. Sequenced here: PBMCs, sampled before TCRalphabeta/CD19-depleted stem cell transplant. These receptors originate from a boy younger than 10 with acute lymphoblastic leukemia, due to receive a stem cell transplant.

The table lists this clonotype with many counts. The chain is built from TRBV25-1 and TRBJ1-4, with no clear D. Trimming stripped 5 bases from V and 0 bases from J, with 7 bases between. CDR1 is MGHDK, CDR2 SYGVNS, per germline. The CDR3 runs to 14 residues. CDR3 residues: CASSSKTTNEKLFF. CDR3 nucleotide sequence: TGTGCCAGCAGTTCCAAGACAACTAATGAAAAACTGTTTTTT.

Ten or more counts support this clonotype. The chain couples TRBV29-1 to TRBJ2-7; possibly TRBD2 for D (6 bases). The CDR3 length is 16 residues. Looked up from germline, CDR1 is SQVTM and CDR2 is ANQGSEA. V was clipped by 0 bases and J by 7 bases, with 22 bases between them. The CDR3 region has the DNA TGCAGCGTTGAAGATCTTGGGCAGGGAGGCTGGTGGGAGCAGTACTTC. Its protein product is CSVEDLGQGGWWEQYF.

This clonotype was observed at least ten times. The rearrangement links TRBV7-2 to TRBJ2-7, with D unresolved. This CDR3 has 13 residues. V was cut by 5 bases and J by 3 bases, with 11 bases left in between. Per the germline V gene, CDR1 is SGHTA and CDR2 is FQGNSA. CDR3: CASSLSHSYEQYF. The CDR3 DNA reads TGTGCCAGCAGCCTAAGCCATAGCTACGAGCAGTACTTC.

There are many counts of this clonotype. The gene calls are TRBV27 and TRBJ2-1, with TRBD1 matching over 9 bases. The V and J ends lost 7 bases and 7 bases, in that order; junction bases with no gene match: 8. In germline, CDR1 is MNHEY, CDR2 SMNVEV (reference sequence). The CDR3 consists of 14 residues. The CDR3 protein is CASTGTGMWNEQFF. The CDR3 nucleotides are TGTGCCAGCACTGGGACAGGGATGTGGAATGAGCAGTTCTTC.

Many counts were recorded for this clonotype. The chain joins TRBV20-1 to TRBJ1-5; D is perhaps TRBD1 (6 bases). The V gene's germline CDR1 is DFQATT and CDR2 SNEGSKA (reference sequence). This CDR3 is built from 14 residues. The germline V and J ends were trimmed by 3 bases and 1 base, with 10 bases remaining between them. CDR3 sequence reads: CSASVGGSNQPQHF. The CDR3 DNA reads as TGCAGTGCTAGCGTGGGGGGCAGCAATCAGCCCCAGCATTTT.

This clonotype was detected ten times or more. V gene TRBV10-3 combines with J gene TRBJ2-7; 7 nucleotides align to TRBD1. The V segment lost 5 bases and the J segment 0 bases; nucleotides outside the gene matches: 4. The CDR3 covers 14 residues. The germline V gene encodes CDR1 ENHRY and CDR2 SYGVKD. CDR3 bases: TGTGCCATCAGTTTAGGGGGCAACTCCTACGAGCAGTACTTC. This sequence encodes CAISLGGNSYEQYF.

This clonotype has at least ten counts. The gene calls are TRBV11-2 and TRBJ2-3; D uncertain. V lost 6 bases and J lost 1, with 8 bases in between. The length of the CDR3 is 13 residues. CDR1 is SGHAT, CDR2 FQNNGV, per germline. The CDR3 loop reads CASRPWGTDTQYF. CDR3 DNA: TGTGCCAGCAGACCCTGGGGCACAGATACGCAGTATTTT.

CDR3 DNA sequence: TGTGCCAGCAGTCCGCCACGGACTAGCGGGAGCTCCTACGAGCAGTACTTC. Protein product: CASSPPRTSGSSYEQYF. V usage is TRBV27 and J usage is TRBJ2-7; the match to TRBD2 covers 13 bases. This CDR3 has 17 amino acids. Germline CDR1 MNHEY, CDR2 SMNVEV (reference sequence). J was trimmed by 0 bases and V by 5 bases; bases with no gene match: 7.

This clonotype was counted a few times. This chain joins TRBV7-2 and TRBJ2-3; D may be TRBD2 (5 bases). The CDR3 is made up of 16 amino acids. Trimming removed 5 bases from V and 6 bases from J, with 21 bases in between. CDR1 SGHTA and CDR2 FQGNSA come from the germline V gene. The CDR3 loop reads CASSRFMGRGGDTQYF. DNA of the CDR3: TGTGCCAGCAGCCGATTTATGGGCAGAGGAGGCGATACGCAGTATTTT.

This clonotype was found a few times. The chain uses TRBV10-2 and TRBJ1-2; D not resolved. Germline V gives CDR1 WSHSY, CDR2 SAAADI. Trimming cost V 2 bases and J 5 bases, with 9 bases left between them. The CDR3 loop spans 13 amino acids. The chain's CDR3 is CASSEPEGYGYTF. In DNA, the CDR3 is TGCGCCAGCAGTGAGCCGGAGGGTTATGGCTACACCTTC.

Many counts were recorded for this clonotype. The gene calls are TRBV7-6 and TRBJ1-6; D unclear. Trimming cost V 1 base and J 11 bases, with 12 bases left between them. The CDR3 loop spans 14 amino acids. CDR1 SGHVS and CDR2 FNYEAQ come from the germline V gene. The CDR3, as DNA: TGTGCCAGCAGCTTAGGTGGAGGGCGGGCACCCCTCCACTTT. This translates into CASSLGGGRAPLHF. The full variable domain, its missing parts supplied by reference TRBV7-6 and TRBJ1-6, is GAGVSQSPRYKVTKRGQDVALRCDPISGHVSLYWYRQALGQGPEFLTYFNYEAQQDKSGLPNDRFSAERPEGSISTLTIQRTEQRDSAMYRCASSLGGGRAPLHFGNGTRLTVT.

The J gene is TRBJ2-7, the V gene TRBV3-1; 7 bases are a match to TRBD1. Looked up from germline, CDR1 is LGHDT and CDR2 is YNNKEL (reference sequence). V was pared by 4 bases and J by 5 bases, with 11 bases of the junction left unmatched. The CDR3 is 15 amino acids. CDR3 DNA sequence: TGTGCCAGCAGCCCGCGCTGGACAGGCCCCAACGAGCAGTACTTC. Translation gives CASSPRWTGPNEQYF.

The chain employs TRBV20-1 and TRBJ1-1; D is ambiguous. The V gene's germline CDR1 is DFQATT and CDR2 SNEGSKA (reference sequence). CDR3 length: 13 residues. V was clipped by 4 bases and J by 2 bases, with 11 bases between them. The DNA of the CDR3 is TGCAGTGCTAACGCTCTGGGTAACACTGAAGCTTTCTTT. This sequence encodes CSANALGNTEAFF.

This clonotype was observed at least ten times. The CDR3: CSARRTGLGYTF. The CDR3 DNA sequence: TGCAGTGCCCGTAGGACAGGGCTTGGCTACACCTTC. V and J are TRBV20-1 and TRBJ1-2; 8 nucleotides match TRBD1. V trimming: 6 bases; J trimming: 7 bases; junction bases outside the gene matches: 7. The CDR3 length is 12 residues. Germline values: CDR1 DFQATT, CDR2 SNEGSKA (reference sequence).

J is TRBJ2-2 and V is TRBV30; D call uncertain. Germline-derived CDR1 and CDR2 are GTSNPN and SVGIG (reference sequence). The CDR3 has 12 amino acids. Between the trimmed V and J ends, which lost 4 bases and 4 bases, there was a span of 7 bases. CDR3 loop: CAWTELTGELFF. The CDR3 DNA is TGTGCCTGGACAGAACTCACCGGGGAGCTGTTTTTT.

This clonotype was observed many times. The rearrangement uses TRBV28 and TRBJ2-5; the D gene is possibly TRBD1 (6 bases). Germline lookup yields CDR1 MDHEN and CDR2 SYDVKM. This CDR3 comprises 14 residues. Deletions cut 5 bases from V and 5 bases from J, with 15 bases between. The DNA of the CDR3 is TGTGCCAGCAGTCCTACAGGGAGAGGGGAGACCCAGTACTTC. Amino acids: CASSPTGRGETQYF.

This clonotype was observed many times. The V call is TRBV4-3, the J call TRBJ2-1; TRBD2 might be the D (5 bases). The CDR3 runs 16 residues. V shed 0 bases and J shed 6 bases, with 15 bases lying between them. CDR1 is LGHNA and CDR2 is YSLEER in the germline V gene. CDR3 DNA: TGCGCCAGCAGCCAAGATCCCCAACTAGTGACCAATGAGCAGTTCTTC. It specifies CASSQDPQLVTNEQFF.

This clonotype was seen at least ten times. This chain uses TRBV4-3 with TRBJ2-2, with 9 nucleotides matching TRBD1. Trimming took 1 base from V and 0 from J; bases not matched to a gene: 0. The germline CDR1 and CDR2 sequences are LGHNA and YSLEER. The CDR3 is 16 amino acids. CDR3 in amino acids: CASSQGQGANTGELFF. CDR3 nucleotide sequence: TGCGCCAGCAGCCAAGGACAGGGGGCGAACACCGGGGAGCTGTTTTTT.

This clonotype has at least ten counts. Here the CDR3 DNA reads TGTGCCAGCAGCTCGTATACTAGCGGCACAGATACGCAGTATTTT. Protein: CASSSYTSGTDTQYF. This chain uses TRBV7-3 with TRBJ2-3; TRBD2 aligns across 7 bases. Germline CDR1 reads SGHTA; CDR2 reads FQGTGA. The V segment lost 4 bases and the J segment 1 base; nucleotides outside the gene matches: 5. CDR3 length: 15 residues.

The sample holds many counts of this clonotype. The genes are TRBV20-1 and TRBJ2-1; 7 bases align to TRBD1. The CDR3 spans 16 residues. Looked up from germline, CDR1 is DFQATT and CDR2 is SNEGSKA (reference sequence). Trimming cost V 3 bases and J 0 bases; bases outside gene matches: 8. The chain's CDR3 is CSARWGWDSSYNEQFF. CDR3 DNA: TGCAGTGCTAGGTGGGGGTGGGACAGCTCCTACAATGAGCAGTTCTTC.

This chain connects TRBV28 to TRBJ2-7; no clear D. V dropped 1 base and J dropped 10 bases, with 11 bases sitting between them. The CDR3 extends over 12 amino acids. The germline gives CDR1 MDHEN, CDR2 SYDVKM. The chain's CDR3 is CASSLYSDHQYF. DNA of the CDR3: TGTGCCAGCAGTTTATATTCGGACCATCAGTACTTC.

This clonotype was found many times. The junction does not match germline at one end; this may be a read error. The gene calls are TRBV12-3 or TRBV12-4 and TRBJ2-5; D is perhaps TRBD1 or TRBD2 (5 bases each). The CDR3 has 17 residues. The chain's CDR3 is CSSSPRLGPPGRETQYF. In DNA, the CDR3 is TGTTCCAGCAGTCCACGCTTGGGACCGCCCGGTAGGGAGACCCAGTACTTC.

There are many counts of this clonotype. V usage is TRBV13 and J usage is TRBJ2-3; 8 bases agree with TRBD2. This CDR3 contains 16 residues. Germline V gives CDR1 PRHDT, CDR2 FYEKMQ (reference sequence). V shed 5 bases and J 0 bases; nucleotides not matched to a gene: 7. The CDR3 sequence is CASSPDRGGSTDTQYF. Here the CDR3 DNA reads TGTGCCAGCAGCCCCGACCGGGGGGGGAGCACAGATACGCAGTATTTT.

This clonotype showed up many times. This CDR3 reads CASSLDVYTEAFF. In DNA form, the CDR3 reads TGCGCCAGCAGCTTGGACGTTTACACTGAAGCTTTCTTT. This chain joins TRBV5-1 and TRBJ1-1; D gene ambiguous. CDR1 is SGHRS, CDR2 YFSETQ, per germline. The CDR3 has 13 amino acids. V lost 0 bases, J lost 3 bases, and 6 bases lay in between.

This clonotype was picked up many times. This chain connects TRBV6-4 to TRBJ2-6; D is unclear. V dropped 4 bases and J dropped 0 bases, with 16 bases sitting between them. Germline V gene data show CDR1 as MRHNA and CDR2 as SNTAGT. This CDR3 spans 18 amino acids. The CDR3, as DNA: TGTGCCAGCAGTGCCGCACCGTTCGGCCTCTCTGGGGCCAACGTCCTGACTTTC. This translates into CASSAAPFGLSGANVLTF.